A selection of T cell receptor beta chains follows, all from one sample in a study of PD-L1 blockade in urothelial cancer. Assay: immunoSEQ multiplex PCR; the TCRdb copy retains only in-frame clones and omits some. The sample comprises about 88,000 clones, roughly 90% of which are singletons, and around 10% rests with the top ten. The sequenced sample was PBMCs, obtained around atezolizumab (anti-PD-L1) treatment. These receptors came from a man between 60 and 75 years old with urothelial cancer. The CDR3 runs from the conserved cysteine through the conserved F or W. The order of the fields is D gene, clone size, J gene, V gene, CDR3 protein, CDR3 DNA. A D gene is named only where the DNA matches it firmly. The size of a clone is reported for some rows only, either as once, few or many, or as a class for expanded clones.

D gene: -; clone size: -; J gene: TRBJ2-2; V gene: TRBV11-2; CDR3 protein: CASSLGQSQVTGELFF; CDR3 DNA: TGTGCCAGCAGCTTAGGACAGTCGCAAGTCACCGGGGAGCTGTTTTTT
D gene: TRBD2; clone size: -; J gene: TRBJ2-1; V gene: TRBV28; CDR3 protein: CASSQYGTSGSSYNEQFF; CDR3 DNA: TGTGCCAGCAGCCAGTATGGGACTAGCGGAAGCTCCTACAATGAGCAGTTCTTC
D gene: TRBD2; clone size: -; J gene: TRBJ2-7; V gene: TRBV7-9; CDR3 protein: CASSSGTSKPYEQYF; CDR3 DNA: TGTGCCAGCAGCTCCGGGACTAGCAAACCCTACGAGCAGTACTTC
D gene: TRBD2; clone size: few; J gene: TRBJ2-2; V gene: TRBV28; CDR3 protein: CASSQGLAGGGTGELFF; CDR3 DNA: TGTGCCAGCAGTCAGGGACTAGCGGGAGGGGGCACCGGGGAGCTGTTTTTT
D gene: TRBD1; clone size: -; J gene: TRBJ1-5; V gene: TRBV27; CDR3 protein: CASSRRTGSNPSNQPQHF; CDR3 DNA: TGTGCCAGCAGTCGCCGGACAGGGAGCAATCCTAGCAATCAGCCCCAGCATTTT
D gene: TRBD1; clone size: -; J gene: TRBJ2-7; V gene: TRBV28; CDR3 protein: CASSRNDRGYEQYF; CDR3 DNA: TGTGCCAGCAGTCGCAACGACAGGGGGTACGAGCAGTACTTC
D gene: TRBD2; clone size: -; J gene: TRBJ2-1; V gene: TRBV5-1; CDR3 protein: CASSPGTSSYNEQFF; CDR3 DNA: TGCGCCAGCAGCCCCGGGACTAGCTCCTACAATGAGCAGTTCTTC
D gene: -; clone size: -; J gene: TRBJ2-7; V gene: TRBV27; CDR3 protein: CASSLNPDFYEQYF; CDR3 DNA: TGTGCCAGCAGTTTAAACCCAGACTTCTACGAGCAGTACTTC
D gene: -; clone size: -; J gene: TRBJ2-5; V gene: TRBV4-3; CDR3 protein: CASSQESGLETQYF; CDR3 DNA: TGCGCCAGCAGCCAAGAGTCAGGGCTAGAGACCCAGTACTTC
D gene: -; clone size: -; J gene: TRBJ1-1; V gene: TRBV11-2; CDR3 protein: CASSLVGGNTEAFF; CDR3 DNA: TGTGCCAGCAGCTTAGTTGGAGGGAACACTGAAGCTTTCTTT
D gene: TRBD2; clone size: -; J gene: TRBJ2-7; V gene: TRBV7-2; CDR3 protein: CASSPSTSGGVFISYEQYF; CDR3 DNA: TGTGCCAGCAGCCCATCGACTAGCGGGGGGGTATTTATTTCCTACGAGCAGTACTTC
D gene: -; clone size: -; J gene: TRBJ1-5; V gene: TRBV9; CDR3 protein: CASSTGGGNSNQPQHF; CDR3 DNA: TGTGCCAGCAGCACGGGAGGAGGGAATAGCAATCAGCCCCAGCATTTT
D gene: TRBD1; clone size: once; J gene: TRBJ2-7; V gene: TRBV6-5; CDR3 protein: CASRDGQGAYEQYF; CDR3 DNA: TGTGCCAGCAGGGACGGACAGGGGGCCTACGAGCAGTACTTC
D gene: -; clone size: -; J gene: TRBJ2-7; V gene: TRBV5-1; CDR3 protein: CASSPTRQAYEQYF; CDR3 DNA: TGCGCCAGCAGCCCTACTCGACAGGCCTACGAGCAGTACTTC
D gene: -; clone size: -; J gene: TRBJ2-7; V gene: TRBV7-3; CDR3 protein: CASSLYRDSGEQYF; CDR3 DNA: TGTGCCAGCAGCTTATACCGGGACTCGGGTGAGCAGTACTTC
D gene: TRBD2; clone size: -; J gene: TRBJ2-7; V gene: TRBV11-3; CDR3 protein: CASSLGGTTPDEQYF; CDR3 DNA: TGTGCCAGCAGCTTAGGAGGGACTACACCCGACGAGCAGTACTTC
D gene: TRBD1; clone size: -; J gene: TRBJ1-1; V gene: TRBV18; CDR3 protein: CASSPYRDRVAEAFF; CDR3 DNA: TGTGCCAGCTCACCATACCGGGACAGGGTTGCTGAAGCTTTCTTT
D gene: -; clone size: -; J gene: TRBJ2-2; V gene: TRBV9; CDR3 protein: CASSRANTGELFF; CDR3 DNA: TGTGCCAGCAGCCGCGCGAACACCGGGGAGCTGTTTTTT
D gene: TRBD1; clone size: -; J gene: TRBJ1-2; V gene: TRBV7-6; CDR3 protein: CASSPRTGRNYGYTF; CDR3 DNA: TGTGCCAGCAGCCCGCGGACAGGGAGGAACTATGGCTACACCTTC
D gene: -; clone size: -; J gene: TRBJ2-3; V gene: TRBV28; CDR3 protein: CASSLYGGDTDTQYF; CDR3 DNA: TGTGCCAGCAGTTTATACGGGGGAGACACAGATACGCAGTATTTT